A selection of T cell receptor beta chains follows, all from one sample in a study of blood T cell repertoires in COVID-19. Generated by immunoSEQ multiplex PCR, the TCRdb table keeps only in-frame clones and is missing some. This table has 150,000 to 200,000 clones, 88% appearing once. The sequenced sample was PBMCs or T cells enriched from blood (not recorded which). The source of these receptors is a woman under 30 who had recovered from COVID-19. CDR3s include the opening cysteine and the closing phenylalanine or tryptophan. The D gene is left open where the match is weak. A clone size is listed for some rows: how often the clone was seen (once, few, many), or a class if it is expanded.

TRBJ1-6	-	-	TRBV6-5	TGTGTCAGCAGTTACCAGCGGCGTGGGAGTTCACCCCTCCACTTT	CVSSYQRRGSSPLHF
TRBJ2-7	-	-	TRBV2	TGTGCCAGCAGTGATCTCGACAGAACCTACGAGCAGTACTTC	CASSDLDRTYEQYF
TRBJ2-7	-	-	TRBV27	TGTGCCAGCGGGGAGCCCTCTAGGGCCTACGAGCAGTACTTC	CASGEPSRAYEQYF
TRBJ1-1	-	few	TRBV5-1	TGCGCCAGCAGCTCCGACAGGATGAACACTGAAGCTTTCTTT	CASSSDRMNTEAFF
TRBJ2-4	-	-	TRBV20-1	TGCAGTGCTAGTCGCGCGGGATATAACATTCAGTACTTC	CSASRAGYNIQYF
TRBJ2-2	-	-	TRBV4-3	TGCGCCAGCAGCCAAGATTTGAGGACAGTCCCCGCGGGGGAGCTGTTTTTT	CASSQDLRTVPAGELFF
TRBJ2-7	TRBD1	-	TRBV28	TGTGCCAGCAGTTTTGGTGGGACAGGTCTACCCTACGAGCAGTACTTC	CASSFGGTGLPYEQYF
TRBJ2-3	TRBD1	-	TRBV28	TGTGCCAGCAAGCTAACAGGGGGCGCAGGGGATACGCAGTATTTT	CASKLTGGAGDTQYF
TRBJ1-3	-	-	TRBV10-1	TGCGCCAGCAGAGACAGTTCTGGAAACACCATATATTTT	CASRDSSGNTIYF
TRBJ1-5	TRBD1	-	TRBV29-1	TGCAGCGTCCGCACAGGGGATCGAAATCAGCCCCAGCATTTT	CSVRTGDRNQPQHF
TRBJ1-2	-	-	TRBV25-1	TGTGCCAGCAGTGCTCCGGGGGGGGCCACCGCTAACTATGGCTACACCTTC	CASSAPGGATANYGYTF
TRBJ1-5	-	-	TRBV5-8	TGTGCCAGCAGCTTGATTGAGTTCAATCAGCCCCAGCATTTT	CASSLIEFNQPQHF
TRBJ1-1	-	-	TRBV25-1	TGTGCCAGCAGTGAACGAGAGAACACTGAAGCTTTCTTT	CASSERENTEAFF
TRBJ1-2	TRBD1	-	TRBV29-1	TGCAGCGTTGAGGGACAGGCCCTTTATGGCTACACCTTC	CSVEGQALYGYTF
TRBJ2-3	TRBD2	-	TRBV18	TGTGCCAGCTCTCCCGGGACTAGCGGGACAGTCGCAGATACGCAGTATTTT	CASSPGTSGTVADTQYF
TRBJ2-1	-	-	TRBV5-4	TGTGCCAGCAGCTTTAGTGAAGGGGCCTATGAGCAGTTCTTC	CASSFSEGAYEQFF
TRBJ2-2	TRBD1	few	TRBV5-4	TGTGCCAGCAGCCGGACAGGGGGCACCGGGGAGCTGTTTTTT	CASSRTGGTGELFF
TRBJ2-1	TRBD2	few	TRBV27	TGTGCCAGCAGAATAGCGGGAGGCGAGCAGTTCTTC	CASRIAGGEQFF
TRBJ2-5	-	-	TRBV2	TGTGCCAGCAGTGAACGGAGAGGGCAAGAGACCCAGTACTTC	CASSERRGQETQYF
TRBJ1-5	TRBD1	-	TRBV19	TGTGCCAGTAGTCTTCACACAGGGGAACAGCCCCAGCATTTT	CASSLHTGEQPQHF
TRBJ2-6	-	-	TRBV5-4	TGTGCCAGCAGCTTGTTACAGGGGGGGTCTGGGGCCAACGTCCTGACTTTC	CASSLLQGGSGANVLTF
TRBJ2-7	TRBD1	-	TRBV6-4	TGTGCCAGCAATGGACAGGGGACCCACGAGCAGTACTTC	CASNGQGTHEQYF
TRBJ1-2	TRBD1	-	TRBV24-1	TGTGCCACCAGTGATACCGGACAGGGGAATGGCTACACCTTC	CATSDTGQGNGYTF
TRBJ1-3	-	-	TRBV5-3	TGTGCCAGAAGCTCCTGTTCTGGAAACACCATATATTTT	CARSSCSGNTIYF
TRBJ1-6	-	many	TRBV5-1	TGCGCCAGCAGCTTGGGTGGACTAAATTCACCCCTCCACTTT	CASSLGGLNSPLHF
TRBJ2-1	-	-	TRBV19	TGTGCCAGTAGACAAACTAGTGGCTCCTACAATGAGCAGTTCTTC	CASRQTSGSYNEQFF
TRBJ2-1	TRBD1	-	TRBV2	TGTGCCAGCAAAGGGACAGAACACAATGAGCAGTTCTTC	CASKGTEHNEQFF
TRBJ2-2	-	once	TRBV27	TGTGCCAGCAGTTTTGAGGGGGGGAGAAACACCGGGGAGCTGTTTTTT	CASSFEGGRNTGELFF
TRBJ2-7	-	-	TRBV5-4	TGTGCCAGCAGCTTGGAACTAGCTTCCTACGAGCAGTACTTC	CASSLELASYEQYF
TRBJ2-7	-	-	TRBV2	TGTGCCAGCAGTGAGGGGTCCCTGGGAGTGACCTACGAGCAGTACTTC	CASSEGSLGVTYEQYF
TRBJ1-5	-	-	TRBV4-3	TGCGCCAGCAGCCAAGAGCGGGGTCTCAATCAGCCCCAGCATTTT	CASSQERGLNQPQHF
TRBJ2-3	TRBD2	few	TRBV11-1	TGTGCCAGCAGTTTAAGCGGGAATACAGATACGCAGTATTTT	CASSLSGNTDTQYF
TRBJ2-1	-	-	TRBV6-4	TGTGCCAGCAGTCCGTGGGGGGATACAGTAAATGAGCAGTTCTTC	CASSPWGDTVNEQFF
TRBJ2-2	-	-	TRBV25-1	TGTGCCAGCAGTGAATTCAGGGAAACCGGGGAGCTGTTTTTT	CASSEFRETGELFF
TRBJ2-5	TRBD2	-	TRBV5-1	TGCGCCAGCAGCTCCGGACTAGCTCAATGGGAGACCCAGTACTTC	CASSSGLAQWETQYF
TRBJ1-1	TRBD1	-	TRBV6-5	TGTGCCAGCAGTTACCCGGGCGACAGGGTGGGGACTGAAGCTTTCTTT	CASSYPGDRVGTEAFF
TRBJ2-1	TRBD1	-	TRBV27	TGTGCCAGCAGTTTATCACAGGGGGCCGGTAGCGGTTATTACAATGAGCAGTTCTTC	CASSLSQGAGSGYYNEQFF
TRBJ1-1	-	once	TRBV19	TGTGCCAGTAGTATTAGTTCGAGCACTGAAGCTTTCTTT	CASSISSSTEAFF
TRBJ1-6	-	-	TRBV28	TGTGCCAGCGAACAAACAGGGTTTCCCCTCCACTTT	CASEQTGFPLHF
TRBJ2-7	-	-	TRBV5-1	TGCGCCAGCAGCTTCCGCGGGCCAACCTACGAGCAGTACTTC	CASSFRGPTYEQYF
TRBJ2-3	TRBD1	-	TRBV28	TGTGCCAGCAGCCCACCGACAGGGGGCTCTGATACGCAGTATTTT	CASSPPTGGSDTQYF
TRBJ2-5	-	-	TRBV28	TGTGCCAGCAGTTTAATCTCGTCCGAGGTTACCCAAGAGACCCAGTACTTC	CASSLISSEVTQETQYF
TRBJ2-1	-	-	TRBV11-2	TGTGCCAGCAGCTTACCCGGTAGTGAGCAGTTCTTC	CASSLPGSEQFF
TRBJ2-5	TRBD2	once	TRBV2	TGTGCCAGCAGTTTTACCTGGGGACTAGCTAATGAAGAGACCCAGTACTTC	CASSFTWGLANEETQYF
TRBJ1-6	TRBD1	-	TRBV5-5	TGTGCCAGCAGCTTTACCGGGACAGGGGATTCACCCCTCCACTTT	CASSFTGTGDSPLHF
TRBJ2-7	TRBD1	few	TRBV27	TGTGCCAGCAGCGATACGGGACAGAACTCCTACGAGCAGTACTTC	CASSDTGQNSYEQYF
TRBJ1-2	-	once	TRBV7-2	TGTGCCAGCAGCTTAGTCCCAAACTATAACTATGGCTACACCTTC	CASSLVPNYNYGYTF
TRBJ1-1	TRBD1	-	TRBV28	TGTGCCAGCAGTTTAAGGGGGACAGGGGTTGCTGAAGCTTTCTTT	CASSLRGTGVAEAFF
TRBJ1-4	TRBD1	-	TRBV19	TGTGCCAGTAGTATATTCGGGACAGGTCGCGAAAAACTGTTTTTT	CASSIFGTGREKLFF
TRBJ1-3	-	-	TRBV7-6	TGTGCCAGCAGCTTAGGACAGCCCAACTCTGGAAACACCATATATTTT	CASSLGQPNSGNTIYF
TRBJ1-1	-	-	TRBV28	TGTGCCAGCAGTTTCCCACTCGCGACGGACAGACACACTGAAGCTTTCTTT	CASSFPLATDRHTEAFF
TRBJ1-2	-	-	TRBV29-1	TGCAGCGTTGTGGAGTTCGATGGCTACACCTTC	CSVVEFDGYTF
TRBJ1-1	-	-	TRBV7-9	TGTGCCAGCAGCTCGGCGGGCGGGAACACTGAAGCTTTCTTT	CASSSAGGNTEAFF
TRBJ1-6	-	-	TRBV27	TGTGCCAGCAGTCTGCAGACAGGTGGACTTACTAATTCACCCCTCCACTTT	CASSLQTGGLTNSPLHF
TRBJ1-2	-	-	TRBV28	TGTGCCAGCAGTCGTCAGAACTATGGCTACACCTTC	CASSRQNYGYTF
TRBJ1-2	-	-	TRBV25-1	TGTGCCAGCGCCCGAGGGCGGCGCCGCTACTATGGCTACACCTTC	CASARGRRRYYGYTF
TRBJ1-3	-	-	TRBV30	TGTGCTCACGACAGGTTCTCTGGAAACACCATATATTTT	CAHDRFSGNTIYF
TRBJ1-2	-	-	TRBV27	TGTGCCAGCAAAAGGGGAGGGGTCTATGGCTACACCTTC	CASKRGGVYGYTF
TRBJ2-3	-	-	TRBV7-2	TGTGCCAGCAGCTTAAATGAGCTAGTAACAGATACGCAGTATTTT	CASSLNELVTDTQYF
TRBJ1-1	TRBD1	-	TRBV2	TGTGCCAGCAGTGGGGGACAGCTTGGGCCTTTTGAAGCTTTCTTT	CASSGGQLGPFEAFF